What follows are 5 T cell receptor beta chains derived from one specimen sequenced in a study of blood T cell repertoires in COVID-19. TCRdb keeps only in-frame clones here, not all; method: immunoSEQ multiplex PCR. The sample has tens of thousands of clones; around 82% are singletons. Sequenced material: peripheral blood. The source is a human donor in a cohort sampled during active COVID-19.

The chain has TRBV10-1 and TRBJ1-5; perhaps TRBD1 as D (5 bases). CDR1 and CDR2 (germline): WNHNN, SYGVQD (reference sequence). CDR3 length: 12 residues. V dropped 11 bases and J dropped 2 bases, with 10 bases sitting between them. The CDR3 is CAAIRGNQPQHF. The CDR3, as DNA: TGCGCCGCTATCAGGGGCAATCAGCCCCAGCATTTT.

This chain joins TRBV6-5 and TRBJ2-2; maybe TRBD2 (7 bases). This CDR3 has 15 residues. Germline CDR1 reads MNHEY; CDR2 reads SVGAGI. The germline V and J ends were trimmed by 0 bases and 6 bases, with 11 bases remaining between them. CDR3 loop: CASSYSGGVAGELFF. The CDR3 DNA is TGTGCCAGCAGTTACTCAGGGGGGGTCGCCGGGGAGCTGTTTTTT.

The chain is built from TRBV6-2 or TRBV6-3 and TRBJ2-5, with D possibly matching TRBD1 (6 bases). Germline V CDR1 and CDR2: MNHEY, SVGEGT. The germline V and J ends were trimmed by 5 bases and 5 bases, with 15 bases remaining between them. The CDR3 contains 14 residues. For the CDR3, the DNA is TGTGCCAGCAGTCCCATAAACAGGGCGGAGACCCAGTACTTC. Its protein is CASSPINRAETQYF.

The CDR3 DNA follows: TGCGCCAGCAGTCGGGACAGGGTAGGCCAGGAGACCCAGTACTTC. As protein: CASSRDRVGQETQYF. The rearrangement joins TRBV5-1 to TRBJ2-5; 9 nucleotides match TRBD1. V lost 5 bases to trimming and J lost 5 bases; unmatched junction nucleotides: 10. The CDR3 spans 15 residues. The V gene's germline CDR1 is SGHRS and CDR2 YFSETQ.

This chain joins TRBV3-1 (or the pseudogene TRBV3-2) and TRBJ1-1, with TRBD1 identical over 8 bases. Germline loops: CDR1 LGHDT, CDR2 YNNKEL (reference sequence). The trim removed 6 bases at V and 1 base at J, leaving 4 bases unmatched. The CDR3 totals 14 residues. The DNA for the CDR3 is TGTGCCAGCAGTTCGACAGGGGCGAACACTGAAGCTTTCTTT. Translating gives CASSSTGANTEAFF.